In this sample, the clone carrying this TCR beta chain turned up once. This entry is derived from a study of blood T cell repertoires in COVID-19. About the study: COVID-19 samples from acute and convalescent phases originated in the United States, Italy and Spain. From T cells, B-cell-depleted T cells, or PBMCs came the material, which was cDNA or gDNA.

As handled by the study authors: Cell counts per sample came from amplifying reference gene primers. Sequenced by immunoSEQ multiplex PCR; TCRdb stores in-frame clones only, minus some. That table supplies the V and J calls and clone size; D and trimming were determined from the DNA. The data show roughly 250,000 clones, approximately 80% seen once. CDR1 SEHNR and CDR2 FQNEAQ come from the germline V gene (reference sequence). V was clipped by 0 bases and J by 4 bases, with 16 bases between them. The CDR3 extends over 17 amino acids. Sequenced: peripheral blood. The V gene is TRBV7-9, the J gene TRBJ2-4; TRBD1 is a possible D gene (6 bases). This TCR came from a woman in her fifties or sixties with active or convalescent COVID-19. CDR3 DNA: TGTGCCAGCAGCTTAGCAACAGGGAGCCCCTCTAAAAACATTCAGTACTTC. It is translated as CASSLATGSPSKNIQYF.